This entry lists 15 T cell receptor beta chains sequenced from one sample in a study of technical replicates of blood from several donors. Sequenced by immunoSEQ multiplex PCR; TCRdb stores in-frame clones only, minus some. The data show more than 65,000 clones, approximately 96% seen once. The specimen was T cells isolated from PBMCs. Receptor source: a human donor in good health.

This chain joins TRBV5-4 and TRBJ1-2, with D possibly TRBD1 on 6 matching bases. CDR3 size: 15 residues. CDR1 and CDR2 (germline): SGHNT, YYREEE (reference sequence). V lost 3 bases and J lost 4, with 16 bases in between. The CDR3: CASSYAQGNRYGYTF. The CDR3 DNA sequence: TGTGCCAGCAGCTATGCCCAGGGGAATCGCTATGGCTACACCTTC.

The rearrangement joins TRBV5-4 to TRBJ2-5; 10 bases are a match to TRBD2. The germline CDR1 and CDR2 sequences are SGHNT and YYREEE (reference sequence). The length of the CDR3 is 15 residues. Trimming took 4 bases from V and 3 from J; bases not matched to a gene: 6. CDR3 sequence (DNA): TGTGCCAGCAGCGCTACCGGGACTAGCGAAGAGACCCAGTACTTC. It codes for CASSATGTSEETQYF.

The CDR3 loop reads CASSRTGGKDTQYF. Written as DNA, the CDR3 is TGTGCCAGCTCGAGGACAGGGGGGAAAGATACGCAGTATTTT. This chain connects TRBV6-5 to TRBJ2-3, with TRBD1 identical over 10 bases. Germline V gene lookup returns CDR1 MNHEY and CDR2 SVGAGI. This CDR3 region has 14 residues. J lost 5 bases, V lost 8 bases, and 7 bases had no gene match.

This chain joins TRBV6-5 and TRBJ1-2, with D perhaps matching TRBD1 (5 bases). The CDR3 has 13 residues. Germline CDR1 reads MNHEY; CDR2 reads SVGAGI. The V and J ends lost 4 bases and 6 bases respectively, with 12 bases between them. The CDR3 loop is CASSLVGGNGYTF. The CDR3 DNA is TGTGCCAGCAGTTTAGTCGGGGGGAATGGCTACACCTTC.

The chain couples TRBV6-1 to TRBJ2-1; 8 bases map to TRBD1. The germline V gene has CDR1 MNHNS and CDR2 SASEGT. J was trimmed by 1 base and V by 6 bases; bases with no gene match: 5. This CDR3 is built from 15 residues. CDR3 loop: CASRATGGSYNEQFF. The CDR3 DNA sequence: TGTGCCAGCAGGGCTACAGGGGGGTCCTACAATGAGCAGTTCTTC.

The V and J genes are TRBV7-9 and TRBJ1-2; D uncertain. The germline V and J ends were trimmed by 7 bases and 5 bases, with 8 bases remaining between them. CDR3 length: 11 residues. CDR1 is SEHNR, CDR2 FQNEAQ, per germline (reference sequence). The CDR3: CASTLVYGYTF. DNA of the CDR3: TGTGCCAGCACTCTAGTTTATGGCTACACCTTC.

Only a few counts were recorded for this clone. This chain joins TRBV4-2 and TRBJ2-2, with D possibly matching TRBD1 (6 bases). Trimming took 1 base from V and 4 from J, leaving 13 bases between them. The CDR3 is 16 amino acids. CDR1 and CDR2 from the germline V gene are LGHNA and YNFKEQ. The CDR3 nucleotides are TGTGCCAGCAGCCAAGTCGGACAGCCACGCACCGGGGAGCTGTTTTTT. Translated, it gives CASSQVGQPRTGELFF.

The rearrangement joins TRBV29-1 to TRBJ2-3, with TRBD2 matching 13 bases. V dropped 4 bases and J dropped 1; count of bases not matched to a gene: 8. CDR1 is SQVTM, CDR2 ANQGSEA, per germline. The CDR3 runs 17 residues. CDR3 nucleotides: TGCAGCGTTGGGAGGTGGACTAGCGGGAGCGGCACAGATACGCAGTATTTT. It yields the protein CSVGRWTSGSGTDTQYF.

The chain couples TRBV11-3 to TRBJ2-7; D is unresolved. Trimming left V 2 bases short and J 5 bases short, with 10 bases between. CDR1 SGHNT and CDR2 YENEEA come from the germline V gene. This CDR3 has 13 residues. CDR3 residues: CASSLMSADEQYF. The DNA for the CDR3 is TGTGCCAGCAGCTTAATGAGCGCGGACGAGCAGTACTTC.

The chain links TRBV11-2 to TRBJ2-5; the D gene is possibly TRBD1 (5 bases). This CDR3 comprises 13 residues. V lost 2 bases and J lost 5, with 9 bases in between. The germline gives CDR1 SGHAT, CDR2 FQNNGV. CDR3 coding DNA: TGTGCCAGCAGCTTACAGGGCCCGGAGACCCAGTACTTC. It encodes CASSLQGPETQYF. The whole variable domain, remainder taken from reference TRBV11-2 and TRBJ2-5, is EAGVAQSPRYKIIEKRQSVAFWCNPISGHATLYWYQQILGQGPKLLIQFQNNGVVDDSQLPKDRFSAERLKGVDSTLKIQPAKLEDSAVYLCASSLQGPETQYFGPGTRLLVL.

V and J are TRBV5-1 and TRBJ1-4; D is unclear. Germline V gene data show CDR1 as SGHRS and CDR2 as YFSETQ. This CDR3 has 17 residues. The V end lost 3 bases, the J end lost 6 bases, and 21 bases lay between the germline ends. The CDR3, as DNA: TGCGCCAGCAGCTCCCACTGGTTGTCAGGAAAGGATGAAAAACTGTTTTTT. This codes for CASSSHWLSGKDEKLFF.

This clone came up once. The V call is TRBV7-2, the J call TRBJ1-5; 7 bases match TRBD1. The CDR3 spans 14 residues. CDR1 and CDR2 (germline): SGHTA, FQGNSA. V dropped 5 bases and J dropped 5; count of bases not matched to a gene: 6. The chain's CDR3 is CASSLRQGYQPQHF. The DNA of the CDR3 is TGTGCCAGCAGCCTAAGACAGGGTTATCAGCCCCAGCATTTT.

The chain uses TRBV27 and TRBJ1-2; TRBD1 matches 7 bases. Per germline, CDR1 MNHEY and CDR2 SMNVEV (reference sequence). The CDR3 is made up of 13 amino acids. The V and J ends lost 5 bases and 8 bases, in that order; junction bases with no gene match: 8. The CDR3 spells CASSPTGPGGYTF. In nucleotides, the CDR3 is TGTGCCAGCAGTCCGACAGGGCCAGGGGGCTACACCTTC.

The genes are TRBV7-3 and TRBJ2-3, with a weak D call TRBD2 (6 bases). The CDR3 sequence is 17 residues long. V gave up 4 bases and J gave up 4 bases, with 21 bases separating them. Germline CDR1 SGHTA, CDR2 FQGTGA. This CDR3 is CASSSRIRGVGPDTQYF. CDR3 coding DNA: TGTGCCAGCAGCTCCCGCATTCGCGGGGTGGGGCCAGATACGCAGTATTTT.

V usage is TRBV4-3 and J usage is TRBJ1-1; tentatively, D is TRBD1 (5 bases). The germline V gene encodes CDR1 LGHNA and CDR2 YSLEER. The CDR3 runs 18 residues. Deletions cut 3 bases from V and 1 base from J, with 21 bases between. CDR3 in amino acids: CASSQYLEQAPKNTEAFF. For the CDR3, the DNA is TGCGCCAGCAGCCAGTACCTGGAACAGGCGCCTAAGAACACTGAAGCTTTCTTT.